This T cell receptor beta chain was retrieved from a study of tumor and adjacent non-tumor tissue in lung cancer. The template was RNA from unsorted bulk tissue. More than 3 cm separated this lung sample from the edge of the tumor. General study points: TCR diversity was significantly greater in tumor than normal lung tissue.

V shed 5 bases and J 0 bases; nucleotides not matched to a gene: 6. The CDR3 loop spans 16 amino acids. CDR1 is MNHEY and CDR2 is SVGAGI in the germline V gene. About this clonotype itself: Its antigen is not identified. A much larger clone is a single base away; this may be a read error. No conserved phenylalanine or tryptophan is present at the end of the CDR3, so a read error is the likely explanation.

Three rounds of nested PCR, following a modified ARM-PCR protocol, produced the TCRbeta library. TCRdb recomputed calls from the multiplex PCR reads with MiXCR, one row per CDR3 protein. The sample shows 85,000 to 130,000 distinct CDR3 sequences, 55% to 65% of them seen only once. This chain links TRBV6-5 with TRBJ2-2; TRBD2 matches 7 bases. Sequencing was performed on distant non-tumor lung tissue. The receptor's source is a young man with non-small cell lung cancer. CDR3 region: CASSLIAGANTGELFL. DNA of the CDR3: TGTGCCAGCAGTCTAATAGCGGGTGCGAACACCGGGGAGCTGTTTCTT.